Listed here are 9 T cell receptor beta chains from one sample, sequenced in a study of blood T cell repertoires in COVID-19. Here immunoSEQ multiplex PCR was the method, and the copy in TCRdb shows in-frame clones only, minus some. The table includes about 260,000 clones, around nine tenths detected once. The sequenced sample was peripheral blood. The source of these receptors is a man aged 35 to 55 who had recovered from COVID-19.

This clone appeared a few times. The rearrangement uses TRBV7-2 and TRBJ1-2; TRBD1 agrees at 7 bases. This CDR3 spans 15 amino acids. The V gene's germline CDR1 is SGHTA and CDR2 FQGNSA. Trimming cost V 1 base and J 5 bases; bases outside gene matches: 7. The CDR3 DNA is TGTGCCAGCAGCTTAGAAAGCGGACAGGAATATGGCTACACCTTC. This gives the protein CASSLESGQEYGYTF.

This clone was counted once. V is TRBV7-9 and J is TRBJ1-1, with a tentative D call TRBD1 (5 bases). The CDR3 spans 17 residues. The V gene's germline CDR1 is SEHNR and CDR2 FQNEAQ (reference sequence). The germline V and J ends were trimmed by 5 bases and 1 base, with 20 bases remaining between them. In DNA form, the CDR3 reads TGTGCCAGCAGCCCTCAAAATGGTCGACAGCCGAACACTGAAGCTTTCTTT. As protein: CASSPQNGRQPNTEAFF.

This sequence joins TRBV6-1 and TRBJ2-1; TRBD2 matches at 15 bases. The CDR3 is 18 amino acids. Germline V gene sequence: CDR1 MNHNS, CDR2 SASEGT. Losses at the gene ends were 2 bases for V and 1 base for J; bases not matched to a gene: 3. The CDR3 loop is CASSEWGLAGGSYNEQFF. The CDR3 nucleotides are TGTGCCAGCAGTGAATGGGGACTAGCGGGGGGTTCCTACAATGAGCAGTTCTTC.

The rearrangement joins TRBV7-9 to TRBJ2-2; 7 nucleotides line up with TRBD2. With V trimmed by 1 base and J by 5 bases, 7 bases remained unmatched. Germline V lookup: CDR1 SEHNR, CDR2 FQNEAQ (reference sequence). The CDR3 runs 16 residues. The chain's CDR3 is CASSLDTGGGTGELFF. The CDR3, as DNA: TGTGCCAGCAGCTTAGATACGGGGGGTGGTACCGGGGAGCTGTTTTTT.

The gene calls are TRBV5-4 and TRBJ2-5, with 12 bases that match TRBD1. The ends lost 4 bases at V and 4 bases at J; junction bases unmatched: 8. The CDR3 has 16 residues. Germline V gene data show CDR1 as SGHNT and CDR2 as YYREEE (reference sequence). In nucleotides, the CDR3 is TGTGCCAGCAGCGGTTGGGACAGGGGGCTTGGAGAGACCCAGTACTTC. Its protein product is CASSGWDRGLGETQYF.

The chain carries TRBV27 and TRBJ2-7, with D possibly TRBD2 on 6 matching bases. The CDR3 covers 14 residues. Germline V gene lookup returns CDR1 MNHEY and CDR2 SMNVEV (reference sequence). With 2 bases removed from V and 4 bases from J, the gap between germline ends came to 12 bases. The CDR3 is CASSLALGGYEQYF. The CDR3 DNA reads as TGTGCCAGCAGTTTAGCCCTCGGGGGTTACGAGCAGTACTTC.

This clone was found a few times. This chain uses TRBV15 with TRBJ2-3; 8 bases fit TRBD1. The CDR3 sequence is 15 residues long. CDR1 LNHNV and CDR2 YYDKDF come from the germline V gene (reference sequence). The V gene end was trimmed by 0 bases and the J gene end by 1 base; junction bases not matched to a gene: 0. For the CDR3, the DNA is TGTGCCACCAGCAGAGAGGGACAGGGCACAGATACGCAGTATTTT. It codes for CATSREGQGTDTQYF.

The chain uses TRBV19 and TRBJ1-4; 12 bases agree with TRBD1. CDR1 is LNHDA and CDR2 is SQIVND in the germline V gene (reference sequence). This CDR3 is 17 amino acids long. V was clipped by 8 bases and J by 0 bases; unmatched bases: 7. This chain's CDR3 is CASGRGTGGATNEKLFF. The CDR3 bases are TGTGCCAGTGGTCGCGGGACAGGGGGCGCAACTAATGAAAAACTGTTTTTT.

CDR3 coding DNA: TGTGCCAGCTCACCACTGAGGGTGGATACGCAGTATTTT. This encodes CASSPLRVDTQYF. The rearrangement uses TRBV18 and TRBJ2-3, with D possibly TRBD2 on 5 matching bases. Trimming left V 1 base short and J 6 bases short, with 8 bases between. Germline-derived CDR1 and CDR2 are KGHSH and LQKENI. The CDR3 has 13 amino acids.